These T cell receptor beta chains were read from a single sample in a study of blood T cell repertoires in COVID-19. Libraries were prepared by immunoSEQ multiplex PCR; TCRdb keeps only in-frame clonotypes and omits some of them. The profile shows a few hundred thousand clones, about 79% of them singletons. The material sequenced was peripheral blood. The receptors here all came from a man aged 80 or over with acute or convalescent COVID-19. Both conserved end residues are part of each CDR3. Each record gives: V gene, J gene, CDR3 protein.

v_call: TRBV3-1/TRBV3-2; j_call: TRBJ2-7; cdr3_aa: CASSQEGRGSSYEQYF
v_call: TRBV7-9; j_call: TRBJ1-3; cdr3_aa: CASSVTQGPNTIYF
v_call: TRBV4-1; j_call: TRBJ1-6; cdr3_aa: CASSPGGSSPLHF
v_call: TRBV12-5; j_call: TRBJ1-5; cdr3_aa: CASLETPGQQPQHF
v_call: TRBV5-1; j_call: TRBJ2-5; cdr3_aa: CASSLADRAGEETQYF
v_call: TRBV6-5; j_call: TRBJ1-1; cdr3_aa: CASRVENGNTEAFF
v_call: TRBV7-9; j_call: TRBJ2-1; cdr3_aa: CASSRTGTGISYNEQFF
v_call: TRBV5-1; j_call: TRBJ1-2; cdr3_aa: CASSLKRSSFYTF
v_call: TRBV6-6; j_call: TRBJ1-1; cdr3_aa: CASSPALTGGYTEAFF
v_call: TRBV5-1; j_call: TRBJ1-1; cdr3_aa: CASSLSRTGRGNTEAFF
v_call: TRBV18; j_call: TRBJ2-1; cdr3_aa: CASSPQGTSGYNEQFF
v_call: TRBV5-1; j_call: TRBJ2-7; cdr3_aa: CASSLDRGTYEQYF
v_call: TRBV28; j_call: TRBJ1-2; cdr3_aa: CASSSGQGRGYTF
v_call: TRBV5-1; j_call: TRBJ2-2; cdr3_aa: CASSLISGLGTGELFF
v_call: TRBV6-5; j_call: TRBJ1-6; cdr3_aa: CASFTGYSALHF
v_call: TRBV21-1; j_call: TRBJ2-3; cdr3_aa: CASSKARPTGDTQYF
v_call: TRBV28; j_call: TRBJ1-2; cdr3_aa: CASSVQGGERGYTF
v_call: TRBV6-1; j_call: TRBJ2-2; cdr3_aa: CASSEVQGATGELFF
v_call: TRBV18; j_call: TRBJ2-1; cdr3_aa: CASSPEYSYNEQFF
v_call: TRBV10-1; j_call: TRBJ2-1; cdr3_aa: CASSREGTYNEQFF
v_call: TRBV6-5; j_call: TRBJ1-6; cdr3_aa: CASSSYGQGLNSPLHF
v_call: TRBV5-1; j_call: TRBJ1-2; cdr3_aa: CASSNTGFYGYTF
v_call: TRBV28; j_call: TRBJ1-2; cdr3_aa: CASIPGGTAYGYTF
v_call: TRBV24-1; j_call: TRBJ2-3; cdr3_aa: CATSDLTAGTDTQYF
v_call: TRBV6-5; j_call: TRBJ2-3; cdr3_aa: CASTHRVGTDTQYF
v_call: TRBV24-1; j_call: TRBJ2-7; cdr3_aa: CATSAGSYEQYF
v_call: TRBV5-1; j_call: TRBJ2-1; cdr3_aa: CASSYLQGHNEQFF
v_call: TRBV3-1/TRBV3-2; j_call: TRBJ2-7; cdr3_aa: CASSQNRGHRYEQYF
v_call: TRBV6-5; j_call: TRBJ1-1; cdr3_aa: CASNEGGEAFF
v_call: TRBV24-1; j_call: TRBJ2-5; cdr3_aa: CATSDPFEQGSQETQYF
v_call: TRBV7-2; j_call: TRBJ2-7; cdr3_aa: CASSWKRDWRYEQYF
v_call: TRBV25-1; j_call: TRBJ2-2; cdr3_aa: CASSESLASGPNTGELFF
v_call: TRBV2; j_call: TRBJ1-1; cdr3_aa: CASSDADRTTEAFF
v_call: TRBV24-1; j_call: TRBJ1-2; cdr3_aa: CATSDWPGQGGYTF
v_call: TRBV29-1; j_call: TRBJ2-5; cdr3_aa: CSCGGAQETQYF
v_call: TRBV3-1/TRBV3-2; j_call: TRBJ2-1; cdr3_aa: CASSRIQGYSYNEQFF
v_call: TRBV2; j_call: TRBJ2-3; cdr3_aa: CASSDGTGIYTQYF
v_call: TRBV27; j_call: TRBJ2-7; cdr3_aa: CASRRGGVAYEQYF
v_call: TRBV18; j_call: TRBJ1-6; cdr3_aa: CASSPQQGNSPLHF
v_call: TRBV3-1/TRBV3-2; j_call: TRBJ2-2; cdr3_aa: CASSQRETTGELFF
v_call: TRBV6-5; j_call: TRBJ1-5; cdr3_aa: CASRPVGRNQPQHF
v_call: TRBV4-1; j_call: TRBJ1-4; cdr3_aa: CASSQMTGPNEKLFF
v_call: TRBV7-9; j_call: TRBJ1-3; cdr3_aa: CASSSRVNEVNTIYF
v_call: TRBV28; j_call: TRBJ1-2; cdr3_aa: CASSFGLNYGYTF
v_call: TRBV5-4; j_call: TRBJ2-7; cdr3_aa: CASSLGLAASSYEQYF
v_call: TRBV28; j_call: TRBJ1-1; cdr3_aa: CASSLRQKAFF
v_call: TRBV13; j_call: TRBJ2-2; cdr3_aa: CASSLQGPNTGELFF
v_call: TRBV21-1; j_call: TRBJ2-5; cdr3_aa: CASSKEWAVYQETQYF
v_call: TRBV5-1; j_call: TRBJ2-5; cdr3_aa: CASSTRLAQETQYF
v_call: TRBV6-5; j_call: TRBJ1-2; cdr3_aa: CASSYRDRGRLGYTF
v_call: TRBV2; j_call: TRBJ1-5; cdr3_aa: CASSENIGHSLVQHF
v_call: TRBV9; j_call: TRBJ2-7; cdr3_aa: CASSPGGSGRLNEQYF
v_call: TRBV5-5; j_call: TRBJ2-3; cdr3_aa: CASSFSGAFTDTQYF